This entry lists 26 T cell receptor beta chains sequenced from one sample in a study of shared clonotypes between healthy human individuals. Data came from immunoSEQ multiplex PCR; TCRdb stores just in-frame clones and leaves some out. In the table there are approximately 2,000,000 clones, 85% to 95% of which are singletons. Sequencing was performed on naive CD4+ T cells from PBMCs. Subset indicated: CD45RA+ positively selected. Receptors originate from a man between 18 and 35 years old in good health. Some clones in this sample may be carry-over from other donors' samples.

This chain uses TRBV10-3 with TRBJ2-5; D not certain. This CDR3 is built from 13 residues. Trimming took off 2 bases at V and 5 bases at J, with 9 bases between the two ends. Germline assignment: CDR1 ENHRY and CDR2 SYGVKD. DNA of the CDR3: TGTGCCATCAGTGAGGACGGTCCCGAGACCCAGTACTTC. Translated: CAISEDGPETQYF.

The chain is built from TRBV27 and TRBJ2-2; D is unresolved. Trimming cost V 7 bases and J 4 bases, with 10 bases left between them. Germline V CDR1 and CDR2: MNHEY, SMNVEV (reference sequence). The CDR3 totals 13 residues. The CDR3 DNA reads TGTGCCAGCACCCCCCGGAGCACCGGGGAGCTGTTTTTT. Translating it yields CASTPRSTGELFF.

This chain links TRBV7-2 with TRBJ2-4, with D perhaps TRBD1 or TRBD2 (5 bases each). The CDR3 spans 15 residues. Between the trimmed V and J ends, which lost 0 bases and 0 bases, there was a span of 6 bases. The germline gives CDR1 SGHTA, CDR2 FQGNSA. CDR3 nucleotides: TGTGCCAGCAGCTTAGCTGGGACAGCCAAAAACATTCAGTACTTC. Translated, it gives CASSLAGTAKNIQYF.

The rearrangement uses TRBV11-2 and TRBJ2-7, with a tentative D call TRBD1 (6 bases). V lost 4 bases to trimming and J lost 2 bases, with 18 bases between them. Germline CDR1 and CDR2: SGHAT and FQNNGV. The CDR3 length is 16 residues. CDR3 sequence: CASSYGVWGQPYEQYF. CDR3 DNA: TGTGCCAGCAGCTACGGGGTCTGGGGGCAGCCCTACGAGCAGTACTTC.

V usage is TRBV6-4 and J usage is TRBJ2-1; D gene uncertain. This CDR3 has 13 amino acids. Looked up from germline, CDR1 is MRHNA and CDR2 is SNTAGT. Trimming shortened V by 0 bases and J by 9 bases, and 9 bases separated the two germline ends. CDR3 sequence: CASSDSGRTEQFF. The CDR3 coding sequence is TGTGCCAGCAGTGACTCTGGGCGTACTGAGCAGTTCTTC.

The chain uses TRBV28 and TRBJ1-3, with D possibly TRBD1 on 6 matching bases. Between the trimmed V and J ends, which lost 4 bases and 4 bases, there was a span of 14 bases. Germline CDR1 is MDHEN and CDR2 is SYDVKM. This CDR3 region has 15 residues. CDR3: CASSSQGSGGNTIYF. The CDR3 DNA reads as TGTGCCAGCAGTTCACAGGGTAGTGGCGGAAACACCATATATTTT.

As for this clone: The same CDR3 also results from other DNA sequences found in this sample. The chain is built from TRBV7-2 and TRBJ2-1; 8 bases are a match to TRBD2. Germline CDR1 reads SGHTA; CDR2 reads FQGNSA. The CDR3 sequence is 15 residues long. After removal of 1 base from V and 4 bases from J, the junction contained 3 bases not matched to a gene. CDR3 sequence: CASSLGASGYNEQFF. The DNA of the CDR3 is TGTGCCAGCAGCTTAGGAGCTAGCGGGTACAATGAGCAGTTCTTC.

As for this clone: One junction end disagrees with the germline gene, perhaps due to a read error. The rearrangement joins TRBV18 to TRBJ2-7, with 7 positions matching TRBD2. The CDR3 is 13 residues long. In germline, CDR1 is KGHSH, CDR2 LQKENI. CDR3 sequence: CASSPTTSITVDF. Here the CDR3 DNA reads TGTGCCAGCTCACCGACGACTAGCATAACCGTGGACTTC.

This clone was seen once. The chain has TRBV11-2 and TRBJ2-5, with a weak D call TRBD2 (5 bases). Trimming took 5 bases from V and 0 from J, leaving 13 bases between them. CDR3 length equals 15 residues. Germline lookup yields CDR1 SGHAT and CDR2 FQNNGV. CDR3 sequence reads: CASSRRAEYQETQYF. In nucleotides, the CDR3 is TGTGCCAGCAGCCGCCGAGCGGAATACCAAGAGACCCAGTACTTC.

The rearrangement joins TRBV18 to TRBJ2-5; possible D gene TRBD2, 5 bases. The CDR3 has 15 amino acids. Germline CDR1 is KGHSH and CDR2 is LQKENI. V was trimmed by 3 bases and J by 5 bases, leaving 16 bases between them. The CDR3 sequence: CASSPPGRGPETQYF. CDR3 nucleotides: TGTGCCAGCTCACCCCCCGGACGGGGTCCGGAGACCCAGTACTTC. Drawing the rest from reference TRBV18 and TRBJ2-5, the complete variable domain is NAGVMQNPRHLVRRRGQEARLRCSPMKGHSHVYWYRQLPEEGLKFMVYLQKENIIDESGMPKERFSAEFPKEGPSILRIQQVVRGDSAAYFCASSPPGRGPETQYFGPGTRLLVL.

CDR3 loop: CASSWTSRNEQYF. CDR3 nucleotides: TGTGCCAGCAGTTGGACTAGCAGGAACGAGCAGTACTTC. The chain links TRBV28 to TRBJ2-7, with 8 bases aligning to TRBD2. The CDR3 sequence is 13 residues long. The germline V gene encodes CDR1 MDHEN and CDR2 SYDVKM. J was trimmed by 5 bases and V by 4 bases; bases with no gene match: 4.

The chain links TRBV9 to TRBJ2-1; no clear D. Trimming removed 5 bases from V and 5 bases from J, with 14 bases in between. Germline V gene lookup returns CDR1 SGDLS and CDR2 YYNGEE. This CDR3 has 14 amino acids. DNA of the CDR3: TGTGCCAGCAGTCCTGTGGGCAGCAACAATGAGCAGTTCTTC. Translated: CASSPVGSNNEQFF.

This sequence joins TRBV5-3 and TRBJ2-7; D gene unclear. TRBV5-3 belongs to the ORF category, with a function that is uncertain. The CDR3 loop spans 16 amino acids. The ends were cut back, 0 bases at V and 5 bases at J, with 18 bases in the middle. The DNA for the CDR3 is TGTGCCAGAAGCTTGGAGCAGTCCCCCTATTCGGACGAGCAGTACTTC. This encodes CARSLEQSPYSDEQYF.

The chain uses TRBV5-6 and TRBJ1-1; D is unclear. This CDR3 is built from 17 residues. V lost 0 bases and J lost 1, with 16 bases in between. CDR1 is SGHDT, CDR2 YYEEEE, per germline. CDR3 loop: CASSLAPLRTANTEAFF. CDR3 coding DNA: TGTGCCAGCAGCTTGGCCCCATTACGTACAGCGAACACTGAAGCTTTCTTT.

This chain links TRBV19 with TRBJ1-2, with 7 bases that match TRBD1. CDR1 LNHDA and CDR2 SQIVND come from the germline V gene (reference sequence). With V trimmed by 3 bases and J by 3 bases, 7 bases remained unmatched. The CDR3 is made up of 15 amino acids. For the CDR3, the DNA is TGTGCCAGTAGTATTATAGGGGGCTCGGACTATGGCTACACCTTC. It translates to CASSIIGGSDYGYTF. Using reference TRBV19 and TRBJ1-2 for the parts outside the CDR3, the full variable domain is DGGITQSPKYLFRKEGQNVTLSCEQNLNHDAMYWYRQDPGQGLRLIYYSQIVNDFQKGDIAEGYSVSREKKESFPLTVTSAQKNPTAFYLCASSIIGGSDYGYTFGSGTRLTVV.

The chain combines TRBV7-9 with TRBJ2-3, with 7 bases identical to TRBD2. The CDR3 has 15 amino acids. CDR1 and CDR2 from the germline V gene are SEHNR and FQNEAQ (reference sequence). V trimming: 4 bases; J trimming: 4 bases; junction bases outside the gene matches: 8. The CDR3 nucleotides read TGTGCCAGCAGCTCCGTCCTGGCGGGAGCAGATACGCAGTATTTT. It codes for CASSSVLAGADTQYF. Looking up the rest from reference TRBV7-9 and TRBJ2-3 gives the full variable domain: DTGVSQNPRHKITKRGQNVTFRCDPISEHNRLYWYRQTLGQGPEFLTYFQNEAQLEKSRLLSDRFSAERPKGSFSTLEIQRTEQGDSAMYLCASSSVLAGADTQYFGPGTRLTVL.

This chain uses TRBV6-1 with TRBJ2-1; 10 nucleotides match TRBD2. The CDR3 sequence is 16 residues long. Germline CDR1 is MNHNS and CDR2 is SASEGT. The V and J ends lost 3 bases and 0 bases, in that order; junction bases with no gene match: 2. The CDR3 protein is CASSDRLAGSYNEQFF. The CDR3 DNA is TGTGCCAGCAGTGACCGACTAGCGGGCTCCTACAATGAGCAGTTCTTC.

The rearrangement links TRBV6-6 to TRBJ2-4, with D possibly TRBD1 on 6 matching bases. Trimming cost V 6 bases and J 8 bases, with 14 bases left between them. Germline V gene sequence: CDR1 MNHNY, CDR2 SVGAGI (reference sequence). The CDR3 covers 13 residues. The CDR3 loop is CASRLTGNYIQYF. DNA of the CDR3: TGTGCCAGCAGGTTAACAGGGAATTACATTCAGTACTTC.

The CDR3 DNA sequence: TGTGCCAGCAGTCCGGGACTCGGACTAGCCAAAAACATTCAGTACTTC. Residues: CASSPGLGLAKNIQYF. The J gene is TRBJ2-4, the V gene TRBV28, with D tentatively TRBD2 (6 bases). Trimming took 5 bases from V and 0 from J, leaving 14 bases between them. The germline V gene encodes CDR1 MDHEN and CDR2 SYDVKM. CDR3 size: 16 residues.

The chain uses TRBV6-1 and TRBJ2-4; 9 nucleotides agree with TRBD2. The ends lost 3 bases at V and 8 bases at J; junction bases unmatched: 8. The CDR3 sequence is 15 residues long. The germline V gene encodes CDR1 MNHNS and CDR2 SASEGT. The CDR3 here is CASSDPGRTSDIQYF. The CDR3 region has the DNA TGTGCCAGCAGTGATCCCGGCAGGACTAGCGACATTCAGTACTTC.

The rearrangement links TRBV7-9 to TRBJ2-7; 7 positions agree with TRBD1. Trimming took 5 bases from V and 2 from J; bases not matched to a gene: 6. Germline CDR1 and CDR2: SEHNR and FQNEAQ (reference sequence). The CDR3 extends over 14 amino acids. Written as DNA, the CDR3 is TGTGCCAGCAGCGCTACCACAGGGGCCTACGAGCAGTACTTC. This codes for CASSATTGAYEQYF.

This chain connects TRBV10-3 to TRBJ2-1; D is possibly TRBD1 (5 bases). From germline, CDR1 is ENHRY and CDR2 SYGVKD. The V gene lost 0 bases and the J gene lost 5 bases, with 23 bases spanning the gap. The CDR3 contains 19 residues. The CDR3 region is CAISESPFSTQGPNNEQFF. The CDR3 nucleotides read TGTGCCATCAGTGAGTCCCCCTTCTCAACCCAGGGCCCAAACAATGAGCAGTTCTTC.

In nucleotides, the CDR3 is TGTGCCAGCAGCGCCCGGGGGACACTCAACACTGAAGCTTTCTTT. Amino acids: CASSARGTLNTEAFF. This chain uses TRBV7-2 with TRBJ1-1; D perhaps matches TRBD1 (6 bases). The ends were cut back, 5 bases at V and 2 bases at J, with 15 bases in the middle. The CDR3 runs 15 residues. The germline CDR1 and CDR2 sequences are SGHTA and FQGNSA.

This chain uses TRBV30 with TRBJ2-5; TRBD1 matches 7 bases. CDR3 length: 13 residues. V lost 5 bases to trimming and J lost 0 bases; unmatched junction nucleotides: 3. Looked up from germline, CDR1 is GTSNPN and CDR2 is SVGIG (reference sequence). The CDR3 loop is CAWGQAYQETQYF. DNA of the CDR3: TGTGCCTGGGGACAGGCGTACCAAGAGACCCAGTACTTC.

This chain uses TRBV6-1 with TRBJ1-3; 9 bases line up with TRBD1. Germline V gene data show CDR1 as MNHNS and CDR2 as SASEGT. J was trimmed by 2 bases and V by 5 bases; bases with no gene match: 4. The CDR3 spans 15 residues. The CDR3 bases are TGTGCCAGCAGTCAACAGGGGGCGGCTGGAAACACCATATATTTT. This gives the protein CASSQQGAAGNTIYF.

The chain links TRBV11-3 to TRBJ2-3; the match to TRBD2 covers 9 bases. Germline values: CDR1 SGHNT, CDR2 YENEEA. The V gene end was trimmed by 5 bases and the J gene end by 4 bases; junction bases not matched to a gene: 16. The CDR3 sequence is 18 residues long. CDR3 loop: CASSGSFVAGEFSDTQYF. The CDR3 DNA sequence: TGTGCCAGCAGCGGGTCCTTTGTAGCGGGAGAATTCTCAGATACGCAGTATTTT.